Each of the 9 T cell receptor beta chains below was sequenced from the same sample in a study of T cells after yellow fever vaccination. TCRdb recomputed calls from the 5' RACE reads with MiXCR, one row per CDR3 protein. The sample has hundreds of thousands of distinct CDR3 sequences; 8.7% are singletons. This specimen consisted of PBMCs, obtained on the day of the first yellow fever vaccination. These TCRs come from a man aged 18-30 years who received the YFV17D yellow fever vaccine.

V and J are TRBV4-2 and TRBJ2-2, with 9 bases fitting TRBD2. Looked up from germline, CDR1 is LGHNA and CDR2 is YNFKEQ. With 4 bases clipped from V and 6 bases from J, the junction kept 9 bases outside the gene matches. This CDR3 has 16 amino acids. CDR3 sequence reads: CASSLPPAGGSGELFF. CDR3 sequence (DNA): TGTGCCAGCAGCCTCCCTCCAGCGGGGGGCTCCGGGGAGCTGTTTTTT.

The chain links TRBV4-1 to TRBJ1-1; 7 bases are a match to TRBD1. Germline CDR1 reads MGHRA; CDR2 reads YSYEKL. The trim removed 1 base at V and 11 bases at J, leaving 4 bases unmatched. The CDR3 runs 12 residues. CDR3 sequence: CASSQVDRQAFF. The CDR3 nucleotides are TGCGCCAGCAGCCAAGTGGACAGGCAGGCTTTCTTT.

This clonotype was seen only a few times. The chain employs TRBV5-6 and TRBJ2-2; 9 bases agree with TRBD1. CDR3 length: 16 amino acids. CDR1 and CDR2 (germline): SGHDT, YYEEEE. V shed 4 bases, J shed 7 bases, and the junction held 11 bases outside the gene matches. The CDR3 region has the DNA TGTGCCAGCAGCCCCTCGGGACAGGGTCTGGACGGGGAGCTGTTTTTT. Its translation: CASSPSGQGLDGELFF. The full variable domain, rest sourced from reference TRBV5-6 and TRBJ2-2, is DAGVTQSPTHLIKTRGQQVTLRCSPKSGHDTVSWYQQALGQGPQFIFQYYEEEERQRGNFPDRFSGHQFPNYSSELNVNALLLGDSALYLCASSPSGQGLDGELFFGEGSRLTVL.

The chain combines TRBV4-1 with TRBJ2-2; a weak D match, TRBD1 (7 bases). The CDR3 is 17 residues long. In germline, CDR1 is MGHRA, CDR2 YSYEKL. V gave up 0 bases and J gave up 5 bases, with 16 bases separating them. The CDR3 protein is CASSQEGGQGGTGELFF. As DNA, the CDR3 is TGCGCCAGCAGCCAAGAGGGTGGGCAGGGGGGTACCGGGGAGCTGTTTTTT.

This clonotype occurred many times. V and J are TRBV6-5 and TRBJ2-5; maybe TRBD2 (7 bases). Germline assignment: CDR1 MNHEY and CDR2 SVGAGI. The V end lost 0 bases, the J end lost 3 bases, and 8 bases lay between the germline ends. CDR3 length: 14 residues. CDR3 region: CASSYSGGEETQYF. Written as DNA, the CDR3 is TGTGCCAGCAGTTACTCAGGGGGGGAAGAGACCCAGTACTTC.

In its sample, this clonotype was seen a few times. The V gene is TRBV19, the J gene TRBJ1-4; 8 bases fit TRBD1. CDR1 is LNHDA, CDR2 SQIVND, per germline (reference sequence). The trim removed 4 bases at V and 2 bases at J, leaving 12 bases unmatched. The CDR3 has 18 amino acids. The CDR3 bases are TGTGCCAGTAGTACCTCCTCCTCGCGACAGGGGACTAATGAAAAACTGTTTTTT. It translates to CASSTSSSRQGTNEKLFF.

The table lists this clonotype with many counts. V usage is TRBV12-3 or TRBV12-4 and J usage is TRBJ2-4; D may correspond to TRBD1 or TRBD2 (7 bases each). The CDR3 is 16 amino acids. The V gene lost 4 bases and the J gene lost 5 bases, with 18 bases spanning the gap. The CDR3 bases are TGTGCCAGCAGTTACAACAGGGAGGGGGCCCAAAACATTCAGTACTTC. Encoded protein: CASSYNREGAQNIQYF.

The chain recombines TRBV19 with TRBJ2-3; TRBD2 matches 9 bases. There are 15 residues in the CDR3. Trimming took 4 bases from V and 0 from J; bases not matched to a gene: 2. Per the germline V gene, CDR1 is LNHDA and CDR2 is SQIVND (reference sequence). The CDR3 DNA reads as TGTGCCAGTAGTAAGCTAGCGGGGAGCACAGATACGCAGTATTTT. It codes for CASSKLAGSTDTQYF.

This clonotype was seen at least ten times. The rearrangement links TRBV7-8 to TRBJ2-7, with D possibly being TRBD1 or TRBD2 (5 bases each). V dropped 4 bases and J dropped 4 bases, with 11 bases sitting between them. Germline V gene sequence: CDR1 SGHVS, CDR2 FQNEAQ. This CDR3 spans 13 amino acids. Here the CDR3 reads CASSSGRLYEQYF. In DNA form, the CDR3 reads TGTGCCAGCAGCTCGGGACGTTTATACGAGCAGTACTTC.